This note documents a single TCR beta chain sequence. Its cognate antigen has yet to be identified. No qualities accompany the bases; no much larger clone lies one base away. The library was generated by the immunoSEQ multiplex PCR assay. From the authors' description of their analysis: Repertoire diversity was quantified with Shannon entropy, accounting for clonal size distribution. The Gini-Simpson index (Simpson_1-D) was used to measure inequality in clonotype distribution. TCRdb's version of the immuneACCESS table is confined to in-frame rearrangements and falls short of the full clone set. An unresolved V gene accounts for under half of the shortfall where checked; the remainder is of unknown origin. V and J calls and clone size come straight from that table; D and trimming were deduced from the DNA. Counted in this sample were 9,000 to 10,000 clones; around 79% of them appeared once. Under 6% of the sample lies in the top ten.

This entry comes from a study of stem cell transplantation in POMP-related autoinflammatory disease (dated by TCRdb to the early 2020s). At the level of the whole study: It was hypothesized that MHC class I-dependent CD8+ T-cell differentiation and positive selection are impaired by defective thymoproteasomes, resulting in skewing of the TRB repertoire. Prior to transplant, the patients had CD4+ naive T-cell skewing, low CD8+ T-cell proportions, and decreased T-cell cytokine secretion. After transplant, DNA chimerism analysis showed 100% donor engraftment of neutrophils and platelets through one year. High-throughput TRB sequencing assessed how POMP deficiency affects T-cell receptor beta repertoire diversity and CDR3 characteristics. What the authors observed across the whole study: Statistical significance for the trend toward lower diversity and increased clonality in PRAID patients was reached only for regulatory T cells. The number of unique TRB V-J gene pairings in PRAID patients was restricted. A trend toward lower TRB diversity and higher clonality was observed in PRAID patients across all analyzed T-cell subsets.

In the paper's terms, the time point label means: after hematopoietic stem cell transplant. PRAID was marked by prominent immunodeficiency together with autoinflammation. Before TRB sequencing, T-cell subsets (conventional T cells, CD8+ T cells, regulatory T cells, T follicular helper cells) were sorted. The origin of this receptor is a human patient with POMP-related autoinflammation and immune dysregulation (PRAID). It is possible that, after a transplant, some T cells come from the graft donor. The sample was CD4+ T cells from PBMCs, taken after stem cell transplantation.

The sequenced DNA is TGTGCCAGCAGGCGGTGGCTAGGGACACAAGAGACCCAGTACTTC. Its coded protein is CASRRWLGTQETQYF. The V and J segments used are TRBV11-2 and TRBJ2-5; the D region possibly corresponds to TRBD1 (6 bases align). V is cut by 6 bases and J by 2 bases, and the space between the germline ends is 16 bases. As encoded in the germline V gene, CDR1 is SGHAT while CDR2 is FQNNGV. The CDR3 runs 15 residues from the cysteine to the phenylalanine. Only the CDR3 part of the read is kept: 45 bases, read in frame from the first base.